A selection of T cell receptor beta chains follows, all from one sample in a study of blood T cell repertoires in COVID-19. The method was immunoSEQ multiplex PCR; TCRdb's version includes in-frame clones alone and lacks a portion of them. This repertoire shows 150,000 to 200,000 clones, approximately 86% found once; its top ten account for more than 3%. Material for sequencing was peripheral blood. The receptors were sampled from a man aged 65 to 85 with acute or convalescent COVID-19. CDR3s include the opening cysteine and the closing phenylalanine or tryptophan. A D gene is named only where the DNA matches it firmly. Not every row has a clone size; where given, it reads once, few, many or a size class.

j_call: TRBJ1-3
clone_size: .
v_call: TRBV5-4
d_call: .
cdr3_nt: TGTGCCAGCAGCCCTTTCGGGTTGTTAGCTTCGGCTGGAAACACCATATATTTT
cdr3_aa: CASSPFGLLASAGNTIYF

j_call: TRBJ2-5
clone_size: .
v_call: TRBV5-1
d_call: .
cdr3_nt: TGCGCCAGCAGCTTTGTCCGGGAGACCCAGTACTTC
cdr3_aa: CASSFVRETQYF

j_call: TRBJ2-7
clone_size: .
v_call: TRBV5-5
d_call: TRBD1
cdr3_nt: TGTGCCAGCAGCTTCACAGGGGGCGACGAGCAGTACTTC
cdr3_aa: CASSFTGGDEQYF

j_call: TRBJ2-1
clone_size: once
v_call: TRBV5-1
d_call: .
cdr3_nt: TGCGCCAGCAGCTGGACAGAAAGTTCCAATGAGCAGTTCTTC
cdr3_aa: CASSWTESSNEQFF

j_call: TRBJ1-2
clone_size: .
v_call: TRBV6-5
d_call: .
cdr3_nt: TGTGCCAGCAGCCCCTCAGGGCTCTTGGGCTATGGCTACACCTTC
cdr3_aa: CASSPSGLLGYGYTF

j_call: TRBJ2-1
clone_size: .
v_call: TRBV9
d_call: TRBD2
cdr3_nt: TGTGCCAGCAGCGTAACGAACGTTGGAGCGGGACGATACAATGAGCAGTTCTTC
cdr3_aa: CASSVTNVGAGRYNEQFF

j_call: TRBJ2-1
clone_size: once
v_call: TRBV28
d_call: .
cdr3_nt: TGTGCCAGCAGCGAACCCTCGGGGTCACAGTTCTTC
cdr3_aa: CASSEPSGSQFF

j_call: TRBJ2-1
clone_size: .
v_call: TRBV11-3
d_call: .
cdr3_nt: TGTGCCAGCAGCTTAGACGGGGCAGGAGGGGACAATGAGCAGTTCTTC
cdr3_aa: CASSLDGAGGDNEQFF

j_call: TRBJ1-2
clone_size: .
v_call: TRBV6-5
d_call: .
cdr3_nt: TGTGCCAGCAGTTACAGGAGGGACGGATTCTTCTATGGCTACACCTTC
cdr3_aa: CASSYRRDGFFYGYTF

j_call: TRBJ2-7
clone_size: .
v_call: TRBV18
d_call: TRBD1
cdr3_nt: TGTGCCAGCTCACCATCGCCAGCGACAGGGCACCCCGAGCAGTACTTC
cdr3_aa: CASSPSPATGHPEQYF